This TCR beta chain derives from a study of blood T cell repertoires in COVID-19. Sequencing used immunoSEQ multiplex PCR; TCRdb keeps in-frame clones, though not all of them. The table has 200,000 to 250,000 clones, 81% seen once. Sequenced: peripheral blood. The sequence was collected from a woman over 75 with COVID-19, enrolled during active disease.

The CDR3, as DNA: TGTGCCAGCAGCTTCGCTATAGATGGAGAGAGGGCTTTCTTT. It translates to CASSFAIDGERAFF. This chain links TRBV5-5 with TRBJ1-1, with D unclear. The CDR3 is 14 amino acids. The V end was cut by 2 bases, the J end by 11 bases, with 19 bases between. CDR1 is SGHKS, CDR2 YYEKEE, per germline (reference sequence).